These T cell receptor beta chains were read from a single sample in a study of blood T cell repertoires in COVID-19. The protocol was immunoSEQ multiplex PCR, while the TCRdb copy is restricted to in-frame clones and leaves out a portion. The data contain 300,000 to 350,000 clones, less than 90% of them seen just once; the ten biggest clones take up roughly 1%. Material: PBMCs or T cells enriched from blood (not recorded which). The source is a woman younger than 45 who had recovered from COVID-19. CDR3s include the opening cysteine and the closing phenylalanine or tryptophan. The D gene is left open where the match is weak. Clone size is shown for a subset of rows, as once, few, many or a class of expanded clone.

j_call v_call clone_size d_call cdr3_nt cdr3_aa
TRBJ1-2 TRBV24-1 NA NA TGTGCCACCAGTGAGACGCTGGGCCCGGCTGGGGGCTACACCTTC CATSETLGPAGGYTF
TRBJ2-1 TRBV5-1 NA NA TGCGCCAGCGGCAGGGATTCCTACAATGAGCAGTTCTTC CASGRDSYNEQFF
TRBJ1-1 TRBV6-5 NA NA TGTGCCAGCAGCAGGGGTAGGACTGAAGCTTTCTTT CASSRGRTEAFF
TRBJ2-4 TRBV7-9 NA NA TGTGCCAGCAGCTCCGGCCCGTCTCGGGACATTCAGTACTTC CASSSGPSRDIQYF
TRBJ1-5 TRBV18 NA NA TGTGCCAGCTCACCCGCGGATCTGAATCAGCCCCAGCATTTT CASSPADLNQPQHF
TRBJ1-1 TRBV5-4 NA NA TGTGCCAGCAGCCCCGGCGGGGGTCGGCACACTGAAGCTTTCTTT CASSPGGGRHTEAFF
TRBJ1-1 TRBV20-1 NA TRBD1 TGCAGTGCCTCAACAGGGGTAGCTTTCTTT CSASTGVAFF
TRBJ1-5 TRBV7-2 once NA TGTGCCAGCAGCTCCGGGGGGGTTAGCAATCAGCCCCAGCATTTT CASSSGGVSNQPQHF
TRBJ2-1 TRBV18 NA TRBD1 TGTGCCAGCTCACTTCGGGACAGGTCCAACAATGAGCAGTTCTTC CASSLRDRSNNEQFF
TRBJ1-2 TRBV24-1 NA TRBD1 TGTGCCACCAGTGACCAAAAGACAGGGAATGGCTACACCTTC CATSDQKTGNGYTF
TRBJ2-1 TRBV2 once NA TGTGCCAGCAGACCCCTCGCGGGCCCCTACAATGAGCAGTTCTTC CASRPLAGPYNEQFF
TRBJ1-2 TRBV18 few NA TGTGCCAGCTCACAGATTTATTCAGGGGGCTACACCTTC CASSQIYSGGYTF
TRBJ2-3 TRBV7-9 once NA TGTGCCAGCAGCTTAGTGAGGGGGGGACCAGATACGCAGTATTTT CASSLVRGGPDTQYF
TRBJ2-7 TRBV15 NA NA TGTGCCACCAGCAGAGTAGTTAAAGGGACACCATACTCCTACGAGCAGTACTTC CATSRVVKGTPYSYEQYF
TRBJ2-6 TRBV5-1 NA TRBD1 TGCGCCAGCAGCTCAGGACAGGTTTTAGCCTCTGGGGCCAACGTCCTGACTTTC CASSSGQVLASGANVLTF
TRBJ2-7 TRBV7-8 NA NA TGTGCCAGCAGCTCCTGGGACGGGGGCTCCTACGAGCAGTACTTC CASSSWDGGSYEQYF
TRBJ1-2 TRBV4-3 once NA TGCGCCAGCAGCCAAGCCCCCATGGGCGAAAGCTACACCTTC CASSQAPMGESYTF
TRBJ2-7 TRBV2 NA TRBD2 TGTGCCAGCAGCGCGGGGGGGACATCCGAGCAGTACTTC CASSAGGTSEQYF
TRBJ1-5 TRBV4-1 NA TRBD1 TGCGCCAGCAGCCAAAGACAGGGGGTAGGCAATCAGCCCCAGCATTTT CASSQRQGVGNQPQHF
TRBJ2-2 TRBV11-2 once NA TGTGCCAGCAAAACCTACAGGGGAGGTTGGGACACCGGGGAGCTGTTTTTT CASKTYRGGWDTGELFF
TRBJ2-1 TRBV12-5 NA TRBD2 TGTGCTAGTGGTTCGCTAGGAGGCGGGGGGGCCGGTGAGCAGTTCTTC CASGSLGGGGAGEQFF
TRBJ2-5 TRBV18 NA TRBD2 TGTGCCAGCTCACCACGGACTAGCGGGGGGGCCCGGGAGACCCAGTACTTC CASSPRTSGGARETQYF
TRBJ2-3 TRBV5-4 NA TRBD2 TGTGCCAGCAGCTTGGATGGCGGGGGGGGCACAGATACGCAGTATTTT CASSLDGGGGTDTQYF
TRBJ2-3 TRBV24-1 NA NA TGTGCCACCAGTGATTCCAGGGCCCCCGGAGATACGCAGTATTTT CATSDSRAPGDTQYF
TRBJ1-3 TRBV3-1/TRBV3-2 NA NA TGTGCCAGCAGCCGCCAGTCCCACTCTGGAAACACCATATATTTT CASSRQSHSGNTIYF
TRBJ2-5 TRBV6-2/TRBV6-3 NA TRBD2 TGTGCCAGCAGTTGGGGAGGGGTAGACGAGACCCAGTACTTC CASSWGGVDETQYF
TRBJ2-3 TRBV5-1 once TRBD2 TGCGCCAGCAGCTACGTAGCGGGGGGGAGCACAGATACGCAGTATTTT CASSYVAGGSTDTQYF
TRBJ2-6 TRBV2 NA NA TGTGCCAGCAGTGAACCCACGGGGGCTGGGGCCAACGTCCTGACTTTC CASSEPTGAGANVLTF
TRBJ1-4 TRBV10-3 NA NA TGTGCCATCAGTCCCGCGCGATCTAATGAAAAACTGTTTTTT CAISPARSNEKLFF
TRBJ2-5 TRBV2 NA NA TGTGCCAGTCGTATACAAGAGACCCAGTACTTC CASRIQETQYF
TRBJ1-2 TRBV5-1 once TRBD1 TGCGCCAGCAGCCTCCCCGGACAGGAAACTAACTATGGCTACACCTTC CASSLPGQETNYGYTF
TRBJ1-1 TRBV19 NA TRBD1 TGTGCCAGTAGTATAGATCTACAGGGGGCGCGCACTGAAGCTTTCTTT CASSIDLQGARTEAFF
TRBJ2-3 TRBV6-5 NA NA TGTGCCAGCAGTTACTCTGAGGGCACAGATACGCAGTATTTT CASSYSEGTDTQYF
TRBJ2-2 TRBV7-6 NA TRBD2 TGTGCCAGCAGCCGACGGGGGGAGGTCACCGGGGAGCTGTTTTTT CASSRRGEVTGELFF
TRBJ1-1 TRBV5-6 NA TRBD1 TGTGCCAGCAGCTTGGTCGACAGGGGGCTGGAAGCTTTCTTT CASSLVDRGLEAFF
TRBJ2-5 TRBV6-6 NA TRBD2 TGTGCCAGCAGTTATGAGGGACTAGCGGGCCCTCGGACCCAGTACTTC CASSYEGLAGPRTQYF
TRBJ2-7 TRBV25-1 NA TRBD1 TGTGCCAGCAGTGAATATACAGGGGGCTTTGAGCAGTACTTC CASSEYTGGFEQYF
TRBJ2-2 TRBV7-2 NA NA TGTGCCAGCAGCTACCGGGACACGAACACCGGGGAGCTGTTTTTT CASSYRDTNTGELFF
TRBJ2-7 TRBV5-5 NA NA TGTGCCAGCAGCGTCGGACAGCTTGCCTACGAGCAGTACTTC CASSVGQLAYEQYF
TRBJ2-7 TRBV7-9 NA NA TGTGCCAGCAGCCACGGGACACCAACCTACGAGCAGTACTTC CASSHGTPTYEQYF
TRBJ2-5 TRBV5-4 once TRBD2 TGTGCCAGCAGCTTGGCGGGGGGAGAGACCCAGTACTTC CASSLAGGETQYF
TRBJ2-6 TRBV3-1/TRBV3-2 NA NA TGTGCCAGCAGCCATGGGCACTCTGGGGCCAACGTCCTGACTTTC CASSHGHSGANVLTF
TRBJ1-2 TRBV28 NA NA TGTGCCAGCACCTTACGACAAGCTAACTATGGCTACACCTTC CASTLRQANYGYTF
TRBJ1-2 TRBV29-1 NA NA TGCAGCGTTGAAGATTCGAAGAGTTACTATGGCTACACCTTC CSVEDSKSYYGYTF
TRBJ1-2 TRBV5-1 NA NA TGCGCCAGCAGCTTGGCGGCCGGTTCAGGCGAGTATGGCTACACCTTC CASSLAAGSGEYGYTF
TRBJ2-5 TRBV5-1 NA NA TGCGCCAGCAGCTGGACAGCAACTCTGTACCAAGAGACCCAGTACTTC CASSWTATLYQETQYF
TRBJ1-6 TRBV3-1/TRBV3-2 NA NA TGTGCCAGCAGCCAAGATTCGGGGAGGGCCCTCCACTTT CASSQDSGRALHF
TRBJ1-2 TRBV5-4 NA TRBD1 TGTGCCAGCAGCTTGCCCCGCCAGGGGGCAGACTATGGCTACACCTTC CASSLPRQGADYGYTF
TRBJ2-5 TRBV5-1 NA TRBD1 TGCGCCAGCAGCGAGATGGGACAGAGGGAGACCCAGTACTTC CASSEMGQRETQYF
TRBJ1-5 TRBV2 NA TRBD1 TGTGCCAGCAGCGTACAGGGGAATCAGCCCCAGCATTTT CASSVQGNQPQHF
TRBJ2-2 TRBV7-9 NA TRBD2 TGTGCCAGCAGCTTAACAAAGCGGGGGGCAGCCGGGGAGCTGTTTTTT CASSLTKRGAAGELFF
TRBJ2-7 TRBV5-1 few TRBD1 TGCGCCAGCGAATCGGGACAGGGGTCCTACGAGCAGTACTTC CASESGQGSYEQYF
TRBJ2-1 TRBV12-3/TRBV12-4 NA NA TGTGCCAGCAAGTGGGGGCTAGGAGAGCAGTTCTTC CASKWGLGEQFF
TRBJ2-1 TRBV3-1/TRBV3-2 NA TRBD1 TGTGCCAGCAGCCGTGAGGGGGCGCAATACAATGAGCAGTTCTTC CASSREGAQYNEQFF
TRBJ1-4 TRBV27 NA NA TGTGCCAGCAGTTTTAGGGGCGGGGTGTGTTGCGATGAAAAACTGTTTTTT CASSFRGGVCCDEKLFF
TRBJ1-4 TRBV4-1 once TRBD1 TGCGCCAGCAGCCAAGAGGGACGGACAGGTCATGGGGGTGAAAAACTGTTTTTT CASSQEGRTGHGGEKLFF
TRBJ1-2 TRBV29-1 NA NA TGCAGCGTTGGGGGGGTCGACAGACCCTTGAAACCACCCAGAAACTATGGCTACACCTTC CSVGGVDRPLKPPRNYGYTF
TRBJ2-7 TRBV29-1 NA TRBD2 TGCAGCGTTGAACCTAGCGGAGGTTACGAGCAGTACTTC CSVEPSGGYEQYF
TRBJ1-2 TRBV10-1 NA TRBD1 TGCGCCAGCAGTGACGGACAGGGGGATCTCTATGGCTACACCTTC CASSDGQGDLYGYTF